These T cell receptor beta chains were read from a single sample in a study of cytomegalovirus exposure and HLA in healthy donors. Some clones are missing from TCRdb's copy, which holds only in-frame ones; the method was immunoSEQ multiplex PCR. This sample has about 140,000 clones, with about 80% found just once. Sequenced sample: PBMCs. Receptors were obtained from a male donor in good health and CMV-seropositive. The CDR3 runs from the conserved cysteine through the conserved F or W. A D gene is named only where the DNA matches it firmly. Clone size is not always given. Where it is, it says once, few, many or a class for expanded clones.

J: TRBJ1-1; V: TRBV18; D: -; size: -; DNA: TGTGCCAGCTATTACAACCCGGGGGGAGACACTGAAGCTTTCTTT; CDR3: CASYYNPGGDTEAFF
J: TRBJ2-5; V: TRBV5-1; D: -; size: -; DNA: TGCGCCAGCGGTGGGGGGGAGACCCAGTACTTC; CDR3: CASGGGETQYF
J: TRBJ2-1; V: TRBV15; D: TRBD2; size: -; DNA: TGTGCCACCAGCAGAGAGGGGCGGGAGGGGGTTGAGCAGTTCTTC; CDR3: CATSREGREGVEQFF
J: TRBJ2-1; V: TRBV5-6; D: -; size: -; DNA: TGTGCCAGCAGCTCGCCGGAAGGGACTTTTGAGTATGAGCAGTTCTTC; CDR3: CASSSPEGTFEYEQFF
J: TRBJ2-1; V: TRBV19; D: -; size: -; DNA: TGTGCCAGTAGTATAGGACAGGCCCCTGGGGATGAGCAGTTCTTC; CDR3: CASSIGQAPGDEQFF
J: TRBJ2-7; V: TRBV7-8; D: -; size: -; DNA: TGTGCCAGCAGCCCTGGGGGGTTCCACGAGCAGTACTTC; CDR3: CASSPGGFHEQYF
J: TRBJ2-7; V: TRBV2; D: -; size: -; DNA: TGTGCCAGCAGCGACGACGGGGTGTCCTACGAGCAGTACTTC; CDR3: CASSDDGVSYEQYF
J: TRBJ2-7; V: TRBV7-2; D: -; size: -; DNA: TGTGCCAGCAGCTTAGAAGTATTCGCGGAGCAGTACTTC; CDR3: CASSLEVFAEQYF
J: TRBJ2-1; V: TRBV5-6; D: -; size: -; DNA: TGTGCCAGCAGCTTGGGTGGGAGCGATGAGCAGTTCTTC; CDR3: CASSLGGSDEQFF
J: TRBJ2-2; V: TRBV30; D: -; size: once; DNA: TGTGCCTGGAGTGCTGACTTCCCCACCGGGGAGCTGTTTTTT; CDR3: CAWSADFPTGELFF
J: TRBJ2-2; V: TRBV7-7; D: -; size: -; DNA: TGTGCTAGCAGCTTATCTGGAGGCGACACCGGGGAGCTGTTTTTT; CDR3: CASSLSGGDTGELFF
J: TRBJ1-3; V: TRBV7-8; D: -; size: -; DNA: TGTGCCAGCAGCTTGGGCTCGTACTCTGGAAACACCATATATTTT; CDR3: CASSLGSYSGNTIYF
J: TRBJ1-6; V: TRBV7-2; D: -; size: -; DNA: TGTGCCAGCAGCTTAGGGTCGACTGCGGGCTCCTATAATTCACCCCTCCACTTT; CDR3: CASSLGSTAGSYNSPLHF
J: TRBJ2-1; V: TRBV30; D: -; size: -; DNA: TGTGCCTGGAGTGGGGTAGCGCGGGACTATGAGCAGTTCTTC; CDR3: CAWSGVARDYEQFF
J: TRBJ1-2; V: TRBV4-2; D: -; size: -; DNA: TGTGCCAGCAGCCAAGGCCCCCAGGGTGGCTATGGCTACACCTTC; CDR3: CASSQGPQGGYGYTF
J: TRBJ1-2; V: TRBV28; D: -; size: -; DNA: TGTGCCAGCAAAGGGGTGGGCCGCCGTTATGGCTACACCTTC; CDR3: CASKGVGRRYGYTF
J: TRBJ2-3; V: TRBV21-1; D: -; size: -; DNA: TGTGCCAGCAGCAAAAAGGAGGCGGGGCCAGCAGATACGCAGTATTTT; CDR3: CASSKKEAGPADTQYF
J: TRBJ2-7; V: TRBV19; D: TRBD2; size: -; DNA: TGTGCCAGTAGTCCACCCCCTACGGGGGGTTCCTCCTACGAGCAGTACTTC; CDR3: CASSPPPTGGSSYEQYF
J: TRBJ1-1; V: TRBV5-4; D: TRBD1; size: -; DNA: TGTGCCAGCAGCTTGCTACAGGGGGGGAACACTGAAGCTTTCTTT; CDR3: CASSLLQGGNTEAFF
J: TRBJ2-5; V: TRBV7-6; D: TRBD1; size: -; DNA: TGTGCCAGCAGCTTAGCGCGGCAGGGGGAGCGCGAGACCCAGTACTTC; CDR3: CASSLARQGERETQYF
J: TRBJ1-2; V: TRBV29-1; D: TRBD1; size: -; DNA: TGCAGCGTCGAACAACAGGGGGTGGGTGGCTACACCTTC; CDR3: CSVEQQGVGGYTF
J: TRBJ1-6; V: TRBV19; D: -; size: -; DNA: TGTGCCAGTAGTGCACCGAGACAGATACGAAATTCACCCCTCCACTTT; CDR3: CASSAPRQIRNSPLHF
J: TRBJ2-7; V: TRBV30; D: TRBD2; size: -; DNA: TGTGCCTGGAGTGTAACAGCGGGAGGGGTCTACGAGCAGTACTTC; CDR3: CAWSVTAGGVYEQYF
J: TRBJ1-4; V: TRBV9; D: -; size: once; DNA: TGTGCCAGCAGCGTACACGGGACTGATGAAAAACTGTTTTTT; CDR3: CASSVHGTDEKLFF
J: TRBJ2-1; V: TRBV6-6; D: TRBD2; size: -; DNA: TGTGCCAGCAGTTACGGGACTAGCGGGCGCCAGCAGTTCTTC; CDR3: CASSYGTSGRQQFF
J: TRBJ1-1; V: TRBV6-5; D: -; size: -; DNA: TGTGCCAGCAGTTACTCATTCGGGGGGGGAAACACTGAAGCTTTCTTT; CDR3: CASSYSFGGGNTEAFF
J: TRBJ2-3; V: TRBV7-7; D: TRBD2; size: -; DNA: TGTGCTAGCAGCCAAACTAGCGGGAGTCTGGATACGCAGTATTTT; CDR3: CASSQTSGSLDTQYF
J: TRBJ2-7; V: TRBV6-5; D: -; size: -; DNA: TGTGCCAGCAGGAAGGGGGGGAACTACGAGCAGTACTTC; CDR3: CASRKGGNYEQYF
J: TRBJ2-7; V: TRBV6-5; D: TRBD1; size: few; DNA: TGTGCCAGCAGTTACTGGGACAGCACCTACGAGCAGTACTTC; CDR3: CASSYWDSTYEQYF
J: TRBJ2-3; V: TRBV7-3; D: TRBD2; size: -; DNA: TGTGCCAGCAGCCGAACCGGGGCCAGCGGGAGGGGGGATACGCAGTATTTT; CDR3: CASSRTGASGRGDTQYF
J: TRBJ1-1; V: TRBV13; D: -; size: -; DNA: TGTGCCAGCAGCCTCCGGGGGGGGATGAACACTGAAGCTTTCTTT; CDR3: CASSLRGGMNTEAFF
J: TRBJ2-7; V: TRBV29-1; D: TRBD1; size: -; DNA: TGCAGCGTAGGACAGGGGTTCGGGTACGAGCAGTGCTTC; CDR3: CSVGQGFGYEQCF
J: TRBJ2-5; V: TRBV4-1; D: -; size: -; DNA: TGCGCCAGCAGCCAATCAGCGACTAGCCAAGAGACCCAGTACTTC; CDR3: CASSQSATSQETQYF
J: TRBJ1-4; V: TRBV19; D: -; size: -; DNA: TGTGCCAGTAGCGAAACAGGCTACCCGGGGGTAACTAATGAAAAACTGTTTTTT; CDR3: CASSETGYPGVTNEKLFF
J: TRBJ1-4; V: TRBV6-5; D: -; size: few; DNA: TGTGCCAGCAGTTTACAGGCGGCTAATGAAAAACTGTTTTTT; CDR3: CASSLQAANEKLFF
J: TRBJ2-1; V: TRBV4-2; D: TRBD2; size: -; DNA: TGTGCCAGCAGCCAACTAGCGGGAGGGCCTAGTGAGCAGTTCTTC; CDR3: CASSQLAGGPSEQFF
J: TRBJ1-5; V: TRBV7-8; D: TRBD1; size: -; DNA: TGTGCCAGCAGCCTCCGGGACAGGGAAAGTCAGCCCCAGCATTTT; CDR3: CASSLRDRESQPQHF
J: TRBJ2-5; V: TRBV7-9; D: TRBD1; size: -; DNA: TGTGCCAGCAGCTTAGGGACAGGGTTTCTAGGGGGACAAGAGACCCAGTACTTC; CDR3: CASSLGTGFLGGQETQYF
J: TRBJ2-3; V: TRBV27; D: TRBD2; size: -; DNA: TGTGCCAGCAGTTTATTCGGGAGGAGGGCAGATACGCAGTATTTT; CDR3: CASSLFGRRADTQYF
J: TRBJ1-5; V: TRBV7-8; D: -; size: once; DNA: TGTGCCAGCAGCTTAGCGCGGGTGATTAGCAATCAGCCCCAGCATTTT; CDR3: CASSLARVISNQPQHF
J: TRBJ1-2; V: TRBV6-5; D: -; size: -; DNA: TGTGCCAGCGGTAACACAGCTAACTATGGCTACACCTTC; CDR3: CASGNTANYGYTF
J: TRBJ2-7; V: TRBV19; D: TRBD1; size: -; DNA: TGTGCCAGTAGTGAACCGGGACAGGGGATATACGAGCAGTACTTC; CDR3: CASSEPGQGIYEQYF
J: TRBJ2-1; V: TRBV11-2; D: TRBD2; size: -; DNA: TGTGCCAGCACCAACTCACTACGGCGGGGGAGCTCCTACAATGAGCAGTTCTTC; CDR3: CASTNSLRRGSSYNEQFF
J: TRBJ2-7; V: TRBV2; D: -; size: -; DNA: TGTGCCAGCAGTGTAGAGGGAGGGGGTTACGAGCAGTACTTC; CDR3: CASSVEGGGYEQYF
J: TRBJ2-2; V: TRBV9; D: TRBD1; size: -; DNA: TGTGCCAGCAGCAGAGGGGGCTCGAACACCGGGGAGCTGTTTTTT; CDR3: CASSRGGSNTGELFF
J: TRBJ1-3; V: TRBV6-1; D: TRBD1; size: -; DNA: TGTGCCAGCAGTGAAAGTGCAGGGGGCACTGGAAACACCATATATTTT; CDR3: CASSESAGGTGNTIYF
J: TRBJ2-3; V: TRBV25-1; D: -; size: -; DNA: TGTGCCAGCAGTGATTCGCGCGGGTGGTATTTT; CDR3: CASSDSRGWYF
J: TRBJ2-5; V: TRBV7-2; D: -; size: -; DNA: TGTGCCAGCAGCTCCGAGAGATTGTACCAAGAGACCCAGTACTTC; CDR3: CASSSERLYQETQYF
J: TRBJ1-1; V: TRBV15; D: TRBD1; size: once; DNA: TGTGCCACCGGGGCAGGGGGTACGAACACTGAAGCTTTCTTT; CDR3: CATGAGGTNTEAFF
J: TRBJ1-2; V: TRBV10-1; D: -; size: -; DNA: TGCGCCAGCAGTGAGTCCGGCAGGGTTGGCTACCCCTTC; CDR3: CASSESGRVGYPF
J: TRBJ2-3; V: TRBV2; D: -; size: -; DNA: TGTGCCAGCAGTAGGGGGGGAGCAGATACGCAGTATTTT; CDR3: CASSRGGADTQYF
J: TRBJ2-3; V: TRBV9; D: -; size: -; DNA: TGTGCCAGCAGCCCCAGCAGGGGATCAACAGATACGCAGTATTTT; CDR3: CASSPSRGSTDTQYF
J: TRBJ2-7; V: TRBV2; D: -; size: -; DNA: TGTGCCAGCAGCCGCTGGGCCCGTACAGGCAGCTCCTACGAGCAGTACTTC; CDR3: CASSRWARTGSSYEQYF
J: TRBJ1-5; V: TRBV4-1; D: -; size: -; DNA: TGCGCCAGCAGCCAAGAAGGGGGTAATCAGCCCCAGCATTTT; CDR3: CASSQEGGNQPQHF
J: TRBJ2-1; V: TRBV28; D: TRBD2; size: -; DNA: TGTGCCAGCAGTTTTGGGTACCTAGCGGGCCACAATGAGCAGTTCTTC; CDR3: CASSFGYLAGHNEQFF